The 10 T cell receptor beta chains given below trace back to one sample, sequenced in a study of shared clonotypes between healthy human individuals. The repertoire was sequenced with immunoSEQ multiplex PCR; TCRdb's copy has only in-frame clones and lacks some. The profile shows about 1 million clones, around 76% of them singletons. Material for sequencing was memory CD4+ T cells sorted from blood. Subset defined: CD45RA-negative fraction. These receptors were obtained from a man aged 18 to 29 in good health.

CDR3 sequence reads: CASLPGRQSNYGYTF. CDR3 DNA: TGTGCCAGCCTTCCCGGAAGACAGTCGAACTATGGCTACACCTTC. This chain joins TRBV6-5 and TRBJ1-2; D is perhaps TRBD1 (5 bases). Germline V gene sequence: CDR1 MNHEY, CDR2 SVGAGI. CDR3 length equals 15 residues. The V gene lost 8 bases and the J gene lost 2 bases, with 18 bases spanning the gap.

This clone was detected only a few times. This specimen includes other DNA sequences encoding the same CDR3. The gene calls are TRBV6-1 and TRBJ1-6; D unresolved. CDR1 is MNHNS, CDR2 SASEGT, per germline. The CDR3 covers 13 residues. V lost 2 bases, J lost 6 bases, and 5 bases lay in between. The CDR3 loop reads CASSEYSNSPLHF. In nucleotides, the CDR3 is TGTGCCAGCAGTGAATATAGTAATTCACCCCTCCACTTT.

CDR3 sequence reads: CASTMEGLNEQFF. Written as DNA, the CDR3 is TGCGCCAGCACCATGGAAGGCCTCAATGAGCAGTTCTTC. The chain employs TRBV5-1 and TRBJ2-1; no clear D gene. The CDR3 runs 13 residues. V was clipped by 6 bases and J by 6 bases, with 13 bases between them. Germline V CDR1 and CDR2: SGHRS, YFSETQ.

The V and J genes are TRBV5-1 and TRBJ2-2; D ambiguous. Per germline, CDR1 SGHRS and CDR2 YFSETQ. This CDR3 spans 13 amino acids. Trimming removed 2 bases at V and 4 bases at J, with 6 bases between. The CDR3 nucleotides are TGCGCCAGCAGCTTTTATTCCACCGGGGAGCTGTTTTTT. Protein product: CASSFYSTGELFF.

The V gene is TRBV6-5, the J gene TRBJ1-1; D remains ambiguous. CDR1 is MNHEY and CDR2 is SVGAGI in the germline V gene. Trimming took 8 bases from V and 6 from J, leaving 19 bases between them. This CDR3 contains 14 residues. The DNA for the CDR3 is TGTGCCAGCTATTTAAAGGGTCTACACTCTGAAGCTTTCTTT. Translation: CASYLKGLHSEAFF.

The rearrangement uses TRBV7-9 and TRBJ2-5, with D unresolved. The germline V gene has CDR1 SEHNR and CDR2 FQNEAQ (reference sequence). Trimming removed 1 base from V and 4 bases from J, with 7 bases in between. CDR3 length: 13 residues. The CDR3 loop is CASSLVGPETQYF. The CDR3 nucleotides are TGTGCCAGCAGCTTAGTAGGGCCAGAGACCCAGTACTTC.

The chain couples TRBV7-8 to TRBJ1-1; 7 bases agree with TRBD1. After removal of 2 bases from V and 4 bases from J, the junction contained 7 bases not matched to a gene. Germline-derived CDR1 and CDR2 are SGHVS and FQNEAQ. The CDR3 is 15 residues long. The CDR3 region has the DNA TGTGCCAGCAGCTTACATACTAACAGGGGCACTGAAGCTTTCTTT. It codes for CASSLHTNRGTEAFF. Supplemented by reference TRBV7-8 and TRBJ1-1, the full variable domain reads GAGVSQSPRYKVAKRGQDVALRCDPISGHVSLFWYQQALGQGPEFLTYFQNEAQLDKSGLPSDRFFAERPEGSVSTLKIQRTQQEDSAVYLCASSLHTNRGTEAFFGQGTRLTVV.

V usage is TRBV6-5 and J usage is TRBJ2-2; D is unresolved. The germline V and J ends were trimmed by 6 bases and 1 base, with 9 bases remaining between them. From germline, CDR1 is MNHEY and CDR2 SVGAGI. This CDR3 is built from 14 residues. The CDR3 region is CASSRIRNTGELFF. The CDR3 bases are TGTGCCAGCAGCCGAATTCGGAACACCGGGGAGCTGTTTTTT.

The chain carries TRBV5-6 and TRBJ2-2; TRBD2 might be the D (5 bases). The CDR3 spans 16 residues. Per germline, CDR1 SGHDT and CDR2 YYEEEE. The V end was cut by 0 bases, the J end by 2 bases, with 11 bases between. The CDR3 nucleotides are TGTGCCAGCAGCTTGGTGGGCGGGTCCAACACCGGGGAGCTGTTTTTT. Its translation is CASSLVGGSNTGELFF.

The V call is TRBV5-1, the J call TRBJ2-7, with 14 bases fitting TRBD2. V was clipped by 0 bases and J by 2 bases; unmatched bases: 22. Looked up from germline, CDR1 is SGHRS and CDR2 is YFSETQ. This CDR3 contains 23 residues. The CDR3 is CASSLGGQPPGARLAGGTYEQYF. The CDR3 DNA reads TGCGCCAGCAGCTTGGGAGGGCAACCCCCGGGGGCCCGACTAGCGGGAGGGACCTACGAGCAGTACTTC.